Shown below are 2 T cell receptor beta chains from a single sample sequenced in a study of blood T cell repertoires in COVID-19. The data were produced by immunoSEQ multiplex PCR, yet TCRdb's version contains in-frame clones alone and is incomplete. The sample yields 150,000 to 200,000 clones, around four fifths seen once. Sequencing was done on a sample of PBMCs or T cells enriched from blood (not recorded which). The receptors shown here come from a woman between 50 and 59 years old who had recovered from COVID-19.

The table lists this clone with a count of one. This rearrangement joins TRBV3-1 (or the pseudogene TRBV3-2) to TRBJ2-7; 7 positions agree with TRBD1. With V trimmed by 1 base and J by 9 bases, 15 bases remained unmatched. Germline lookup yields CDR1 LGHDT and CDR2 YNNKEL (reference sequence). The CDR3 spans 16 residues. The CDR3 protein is CASSQADRARTTGQYF. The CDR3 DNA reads TGTGCCAGCAGCCAAGCCGACAGGGCAAGAACTACAGGGCAGTACTTC.

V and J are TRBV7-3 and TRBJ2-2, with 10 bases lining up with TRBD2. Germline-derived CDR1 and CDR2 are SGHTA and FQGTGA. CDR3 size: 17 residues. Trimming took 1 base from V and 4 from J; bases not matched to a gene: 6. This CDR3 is CASSLRPSGSSTGELFF. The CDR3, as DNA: TGTGCCAGCAGCTTAAGACCTAGCGGGAGCAGCACCGGGGAGCTGTTTTTT. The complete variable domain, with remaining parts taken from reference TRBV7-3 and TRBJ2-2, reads GAGVSQTPSNKVTEKGKYVELRCDPISGHTALYWYRQSLGQGPEFLIYFQGTGAADDSGLPNDRFFAVRPEGSVSTLKIQRTERGDSAVYLCASSLRPSGSSTGELFFGEGSRLTVL.